The source of this T cell receptor (beta chain) is a study of blood T cell repertoires in COVID-19. Repertoires were generated with immunoSEQ multiplex PCR, while TCRdb's copy carries only in-frame clones and drops some. The table lists some 200,000 clones, more than 75% of them singletons. This clone was found a few times. CDR1 MNHEY and CDR2 SMNVEV come from the germline V gene (reference sequence). V lost 6 bases to trimming and J lost 0 bases, with 14 bases between them. CDR3 length: 16 amino acids. The sample comprised peripheral blood. The rearrangement links TRBV27 to TRBJ1-4; D perhaps matches TRBD1 (6 bases). The receptor was derived from an older man with acute or convalescent COVID-19. CDR3 residues: CASSRGKATTNEKLFF. The CDR3 DNA reads TGTGCCAGCAGCAGGGGCAAGGCCACAACTAATGAAAAACTGTTTTTT.